One TCR beta chain is described in this entry. Germline V gene lookup returns CDR1 LGHNA and CDR2 YSLEER. With V trimmed by 1 base and J by 1 base, 4 bases remained unmatched. CDR3 size: 16 residues. Primers used in a second PCR of about 6 to 11 cycles were a sample-barcoded 5' primer and a J-beta primer mix. MiXCR, applied by TCRdb to the 5' RACE reads, yields one record per CDR3 protein. This sample has some 880,000 distinct CDR3 sequences, with approximately 35% found just once. Isolated PBMCs totaled at least 6 million in each sample. This sample is part of a study of blood T cells in healthy people across ages.

The sequencing sample was made of blood. The chain uses TRBV4-3 and TRBJ2-3; TRBD2 matches at 8 bases. The clonotype was recovered from a man younger than 30 in good health. CDR3: CASSQGGGPRTDTQYF. As DNA, the CDR3 is TGCGCCAGCAGCCAAGGCGGGGGGCCGCGCACAGATACGCAGTATTTT.